This T cell receptor beta chain was recovered during a study of CD8 T cells in ankylosing spondylitis. Study-wide findings and caveats: Earlier work had already found some motif variants in reactive arthritis synovial fluid and blood. In ankylosing spondylitis patients, matched synovial fluid reportedly showed significant enrichment of disease-linked clones.

This CDR3 is 17 amino acids long. Trimming pared 2 bases from V and 0 bases from J, leaving 14 bases between. The TCR beta libraries were generated through quantitative 5'-RACE incorporating molecular barcodes. TCRdb re-called the 5' RACE reads through MiXCR, storing one row per CDR3 protein. Of 100,000 to 150,000 distinct CDR3 sequences detected, 7% appear once; the ten largest clones hold more than 10%. This clonotype was recorded at least ten times. The antigen remains unidentified. This receptor was obtained from a male donor with ankylosing spondylitis or in good health (not recorded which). The sequenced material came from blood, either unsorted or a sorted T cell fraction (not recorded which). The V gene is TRBV12-3 or TRBV12-4, the J gene TRBJ1-5; D unresolved. The CDR3 reads CASSLRAAGDSNQPQHF. In DNA, the CDR3 is TGTGCCAGCAGTTTACGGGCGGCTGGGGATAGCAATCAGCCCCAGCATTTT.